The 22 T cell receptor beta chains in this list originate from one sample, sequenced in a study of OX40 agonist ivuxolimab in advanced cancers. TCRdb keeps only in-frame clones here, not all; method: immunoSEQ multiplex PCR. The table includes 65,000 to 90,000 clones, about nine tenths detected once. The starting material was CD4+ or CD8+ T cells sorted from blood, obtained in a trial of the OX40 agonist ivuxolimab. Source of these receptors: an adult with an advanced solid tumor such as melanoma, head and neck, liver or kidney cancer.

This clone was observed a single time. The chain joins TRBV6-1 to TRBJ1-4; D uncertain. Trimming removed 5 bases at V and 3 bases at J, with 10 bases between. The germline V gene encodes CDR1 MNHNS and CDR2 SASEGT. This CDR3 is 14 amino acids long. The CDR3 is CASSRRWANEKLFF. Written as DNA, the CDR3 is TGTGCCAGCAGTCGCAGGTGGGCTAATGAAAAACTGTTTTTT.

The chain links TRBV27 to TRBJ2-7; 7 positions agree with TRBD2. The V and J ends lost 3 bases and 2 bases, in that order; junction bases with no gene match: 4. CDR1 MNHEY and CDR2 SMNVEV come from the germline V gene (reference sequence). The CDR3 spans 14 residues. For the CDR3, the DNA is TGTGCCAGCAGTTTTGGCGGGAGTACCTACGAGCAGTACTTC. Encoded protein: CASSFGGSTYEQYF.

The genes are TRBV28 and TRBJ2-7; D possibly corresponds to TRBD1 (5 bases). Germline loops: CDR1 MDHEN, CDR2 SYDVKM. Trimming pared 1 base from V and 2 bases from J, leaving 9 bases between. The CDR3 totals 14 residues. The CDR3 DNA follows: TGTGCCAGCAGTTTATCCAGGGCCCCCTACGAGCAGTACTTC. Amino acid sequence: CASSLSRAPYEQYF.

The chain is built from TRBV6-6 and TRBJ2-6; the match to TRBD2 covers 8 bases. Unmatched junction bases numbered 4, after V lost 7 bases and J lost 2 bases. This CDR3 region has 15 residues. The germline V gene has CDR1 MNHNY and CDR2 SVGAGI (reference sequence). CDR3 in DNA: TGTGCCAGCACCGTAGCGGGACCTGGGGCCAACGTCCTGACTTTC. This encodes CASTVAGPGANVLTF.

The J gene is TRBJ2-7, the V gene TRBV28; D is undetermined. Germline CDR1 is MDHEN and CDR2 is SYDVKM. V was cut by 7 bases and J by 3 bases, with 13 bases left in between. The CDR3 loop spans 13 amino acids. The CDR3 DNA follows: TGTGCCAGCACCTCGCCGGGTGGCTACGAGCAGTACTTC. Its protein product is CASTSPGGYEQYF.

V is TRBV27 and J is TRBJ2-2, with a weak D call TRBD2 (6 bases). Germline V lookup: CDR1 MNHEY, CDR2 SMNVEV (reference sequence). The CDR3 consists of 15 residues. V was cut by 4 bases and J by 6 bases, with 15 bases left in between. The CDR3 is CASSSDYLGAGELFF. DNA for the CDR3: TGTGCCAGCAGTTCGGACTACCTAGGCGCCGGGGAGCTGTTTTTT.

The V gene is TRBV7-3, the J gene TRBJ2-3; 9 nucleotides align to TRBD2. Germline assignment: CDR1 SGHTA and CDR2 FQGTGA. CDR3 length equals 14 residues. Trimming cost V 4 bases and J 6 bases; bases outside gene matches: 5. This CDR3 is CASSSLAGLDTQYF. CDR3 DNA sequence: TGTGCCAGCAGCTCCCTAGCGGGGCTGGATACGCAGTATTTT.

The rearrangement joins TRBV4-2 to TRBJ2-1, with D possibly matching TRBD1 (6 bases). This CDR3 has 18 residues. V was trimmed by 4 bases and J by 0 bases, leaving 19 bases between them. Germline V CDR1 and CDR2: LGHNA, YNFKEQ. The CDR3 bases are TGTGCCAGCAGCCGAACCGCTCTCACAGGGTCCTCCTACAATGAGCAGTTCTTC. It yields the protein CASSRTALTGSSYNEQFF.

This clone was picked up one time. V gene TRBV6-1 combines with J gene TRBJ2-7, with TRBD2 matching 7 bases. The CDR3 has 14 residues. The germline V gene has CDR1 MNHNS and CDR2 SASEGT. The V segment lost 7 bases and the J segment 1 base; nucleotides outside the gene matches: 7. The CDR3 loop is CASNPGTTSYEQYF. In nucleotides, the CDR3 is TGTGCCAGCAATCCCGGGACTACATCCTACGAGCAGTACTTC.

The V and J genes are TRBV29-1 and TRBJ1-2; weak D call: TRBD1 (6 bases). Per germline, CDR1 SQVTM and CDR2 ANQGSEA. Trimming took 7 bases from V and 2 from J, leaving 11 bases between them. The CDR3 length is 12 residues. CDR3 in DNA: TGCAGCGGAGGGGACAAGAACTATGGCTACACCTTC. This codes for CSGGDKNYGYTF.

DNA for the CDR3: TGTGCCAGCAGTGCCTCCATCGCCAACACTGAAGCTTTCTTT. Protein: CASSASIANTEAFF. This chain joins TRBV6-1 and TRBJ1-1; D remains unclear. Germline loops: CDR1 MNHNS, CDR2 SASEGT. Trimming shortened V by 4 bases and J by 2 bases, and 11 bases separated the two germline ends. This CDR3 region has 14 residues.

This chain links TRBV6-1 with TRBJ2-5; maybe TRBD2 (5 bases). Trimming pared 7 bases from V and 2 bases from J, leaving 17 bases between. The germline V gene encodes CDR1 MNHNS and CDR2 SASEGT. The CDR3 loop spans 15 amino acids. The CDR3 here is CASTEPHRGQETQYF. The CDR3 DNA reads TGTGCCAGCACCGAACCCCACCGGGGTCAAGAGACCCAGTACTTC.

As regards this clone: Compared with germline, one end of the junction differs, possibly owing to a read error. V gene TRBV7-3 combines with J gene TRBJ2-1; D remains unclear. Germline CDR1 and CDR2: SGHTA and FQGTGA. The CDR3 is made up of 16 amino acids. CDR3 region: CASSRSPDARYDEQFF. CDR3 DNA sequence: TGTGCCAGCAGCCGCTCGCCGGACGCCCGCTACGATGAGCAGTTCTTC.

The V and J genes are TRBV4-3 and TRBJ2-1; D is ambiguous. This CDR3 comprises 14 residues. Between the trimmed V and J ends, which lost 0 bases and 5 bases, there was a span of 8 bases. The germline gives CDR1 LGHNA, CDR2 YSLEER. CDR3 region: CASSQERTDNEQFF. The CDR3 coding sequence is TGCGCCAGCAGCCAAGAACGAACAGACAATGAGCAGTTCTTC.

This clone was detected once. The CDR3 DNA reads as TGCGCCAGCAGCTTGTCGGCGGGAGTAGAGACCCAGTACTTC. Translating it yields CASSLSAGVETQYF. The chain has TRBV5-1 and TRBJ2-5, with 7 bases matching TRBD2. Germline loops: CDR1 SGHRS, CDR2 YFSETQ. The V and J ends lost 1 base and 4 bases, in that order; junction bases with no gene match: 4. The CDR3 runs to 14 residues.

The chain couples TRBV27 to TRBJ2-1; a possible D gene is TRBD2 (7 bases). The CDR3 has 13 residues. Trimming stripped 8 bases from V and 4 bases from J, with 12 bases between. Germline V gene lookup returns CDR1 MNHEY and CDR2 SMNVEV (reference sequence). In DNA form, the CDR3 reads TGTGCCAGCCGAGCGGGACAATACAATGAGCAGTTCTTC. Its protein product is CASRAGQYNEQFF.

V usage is TRBV27 and J usage is TRBJ2-7; TRBD1 might be the D (6 bases). The CDR3 sequence is 14 residues long. Germline assignment: CDR1 MNHEY and CDR2 SMNVEV (reference sequence). V was clipped by 3 bases and J by 0 bases, with 9 bases between them. CDR3 sequence (DNA): TGTGCCAGCAGTTTCAACAGGGACTCCTACGAGCAGTACTTC. It specifies CASSFNRDSYEQYF.

This rearrangement joins TRBV6-5 to TRBJ1-5; possible D gene TRBD1, 5 bases. The CDR3 totals 14 residues. Trimming took 6 bases from V and 3 from J, leaving 12 bases between them. Per the germline V gene, CDR1 is MNHEY and CDR2 is SVGAGI. CDR3 region: CASSPTGLNQPQHF. The CDR3 region has the DNA TGTGCCAGCAGCCCGACGGGGCTCAATCAGCCCCAGCATTTT.

V gene TRBV18 combines with J gene TRBJ1-2, with 7 positions matching TRBD1. The CDR3 totals 15 residues. CDR1 and CDR2 from the germline V gene are KGHSH and LQKENI. V trimming: 6 bases; J trimming: 1 base; junction bases outside the gene matches: 8. The CDR3 DNA reads TGTGCCAGCTCGCCCGGGACAGACATTAACTATGGCTACACCTTC. Amino acids: CASSPGTDINYGYTF.

This chain uses TRBV6-1 with TRBJ2-4; D ambiguous. The CDR3 has 14 amino acids. Trimming left V 2 bases short and J 8 bases short, with 13 bases between. Per germline, CDR1 MNHNS and CDR2 SASEGT. CDR3 loop: CASSESDSADIQYF. The CDR3 DNA reads TGTGCCAGCAGTGAATCCGATTCCGCAGACATTCAGTACTTC.

The chain employs TRBV7-2 and TRBJ2-5; TRBD1 matches at 7 bases. The CDR3 has 14 amino acids. Germline V gives CDR1 SGHTA, CDR2 FQGNSA. The trim removed 0 bases at V and 5 bases at J, leaving 3 bases unmatched. CDR3 residues: CASSLAGGDETQYF. The CDR3 DNA follows: TGTGCCAGCAGCTTAGCAGGGGGCGACGAGACCCAGTACTTC.

J is TRBJ2-2 and V is TRBV5-4; D unclear. Germline loops: CDR1 SGHNT, CDR2 YYREEE (reference sequence). Trimming took 5 bases from V and 2 from J, leaving 4 bases between them. CDR3 length equals 12 residues. Here the CDR3 DNA reads TGTGCCAGCAGATTTAACACCGGGGAGCTGTTTTTT. Translation: CASRFNTGELFF.